This T cell receptor (beta chain) was retrieved from a study of blood T cell repertoires in COVID-19. Turning to the study itself: Nucleic acid was either cDNA or gDNA, and it came from T cells, B-cell-depleted T cells, or PBMCs.

The germline CDR1 and CDR2 sequences are MGHRA and YSYEKL. V was clipped by 4 bases and J by 5 bases; unmatched bases: 13. The CDR3 spans 18 residues. The authors' processing: Reference gene primer amplification yielded estimated nucleated cell counts. Some clones are missing from TCRdb's copy, which holds only in-frame ones; the method was immunoSEQ multiplex PCR. D and trimming were read from the DNA, whereas the V and J calls and clone size are those reported in that table. The sample has 200,000 to 250,000 clones, 87% seen once. The chain links TRBV4-1 to TRBJ2-7; the match to TRBD2 covers 14 bases. The sample consisted of PBMCs or T cells enriched from blood (not recorded which). This sequence originates from a man in his thirties or forties who had recovered from COVID-19. CDR3 in amino acids: CASSLSGLAGEMRNEQYF. The CDR3 nucleotides are TGCGCCAGCAGCCTCTCGGGACTAGCGGGAGAAATGAGAAACGAGCAGTACTTC.